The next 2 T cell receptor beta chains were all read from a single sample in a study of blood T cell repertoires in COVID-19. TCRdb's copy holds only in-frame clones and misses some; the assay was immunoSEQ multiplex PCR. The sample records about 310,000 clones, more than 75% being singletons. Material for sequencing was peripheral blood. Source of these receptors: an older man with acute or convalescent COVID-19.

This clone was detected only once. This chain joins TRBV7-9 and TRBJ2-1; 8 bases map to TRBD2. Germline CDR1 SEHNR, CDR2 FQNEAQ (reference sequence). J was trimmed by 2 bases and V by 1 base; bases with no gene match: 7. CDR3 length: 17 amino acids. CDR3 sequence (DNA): TGTGCCAGCAGCTTAGAGTACGGGGGGGCAACCTACAATGAGCAGTTCTTC. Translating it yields CASSLEYGGATYNEQFF. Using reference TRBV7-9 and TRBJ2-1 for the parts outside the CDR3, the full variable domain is DTGVSQNPRHKITKRGQNVTFRCDPISEHNRLYWYRQTLGQGPEFLTYFQNEAQLEKSRLLSDRFSAERPKGSFSTLEIQRTEQGDSAMYLCASSLEYGGATYNEQFFGPGTRLTVL.

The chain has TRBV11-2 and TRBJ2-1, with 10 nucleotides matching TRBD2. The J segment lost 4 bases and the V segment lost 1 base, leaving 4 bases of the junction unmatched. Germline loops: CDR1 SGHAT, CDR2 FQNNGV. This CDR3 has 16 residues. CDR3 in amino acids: CASSLGGSGGYNEQFF. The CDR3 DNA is TGTGCCAGCAGCTTAGGGGGTAGCGGGGGGTACAATGAGCAGTTCTTC. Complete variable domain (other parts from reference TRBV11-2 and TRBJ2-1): EAGVAQSPRYKIIEKRQSVAFWCNPISGHATLYWYQQILGQGPKLLIQFQNNGVVDDSQLPKDRFSAERLKGVDSTLKIQPAKLEDSAVYLCASSLGGSGGYNEQFFGPGTRLTVL.